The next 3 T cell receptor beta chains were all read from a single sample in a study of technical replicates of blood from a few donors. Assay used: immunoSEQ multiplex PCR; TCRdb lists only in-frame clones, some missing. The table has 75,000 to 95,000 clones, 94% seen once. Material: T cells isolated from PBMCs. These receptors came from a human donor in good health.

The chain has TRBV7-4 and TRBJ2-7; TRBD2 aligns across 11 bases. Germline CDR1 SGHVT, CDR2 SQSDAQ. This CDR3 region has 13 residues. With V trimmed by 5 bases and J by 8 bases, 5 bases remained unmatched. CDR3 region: CASSPTSGRKQYF. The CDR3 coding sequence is TGTGCCAGCAGCCCCACTAGCGGGAGAAAGCAGTACTTC.

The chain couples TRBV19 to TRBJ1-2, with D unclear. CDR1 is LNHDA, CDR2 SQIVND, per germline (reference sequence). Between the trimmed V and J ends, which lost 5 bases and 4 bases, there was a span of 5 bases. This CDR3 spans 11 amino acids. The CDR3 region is CASSSGYGYTF. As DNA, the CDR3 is TGTGCCAGTAGTTCCGGCTATGGCTACACCTTC.

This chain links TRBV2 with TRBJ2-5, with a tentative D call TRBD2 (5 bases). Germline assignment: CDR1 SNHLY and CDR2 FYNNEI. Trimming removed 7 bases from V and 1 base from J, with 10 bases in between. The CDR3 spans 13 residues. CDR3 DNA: TGTGCCAGCATAGCGCCACTCCAAGAGACCCAGTACTTC. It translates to CASIAPLQETQYF.